This T cell receptor (beta chain) was sequenced for a study of blood T cell repertoires in COVID-19. Study summary: From T cells, B-cell-depleted T cells, or PBMCs came the material, which was cDNA or gDNA.

Trimming removed 6 bases at V and 0 bases at J, with 9 bases between. CDR3 length equals 15 residues. Germline V gives CDR1 MNHEY, CDR2 SMNVEV (reference sequence). Allocation to cohorts depended on clinical history reported by the participants. Profiling relied on immunoSEQ multiplex PCR, and the TCRdb table lists in-frame clones only, not all of them. The table includes fewer than 200,000 clones, roughly 84% detected once. This clonotype originated in a man between 60 and 70 years old who had recovered from COVID-19. The chain carries TRBV27 and TRBJ2-6; no firm D call. The specimen was PBMCs or T cells enriched from blood (not recorded which). The CDR3 coding sequence is TGTGCCAGCAGGAAGCCTAGCTCTGGGGCCAACGTCCTGACTTTC. This codes for CASRKPSSGANVLTF.